This TCR beta chain was sequenced for a study of PD-L1 blockade in urothelial cancer. Looking at the study overall: Patients had undergone 0 to 3 prior chemotherapy regimens. Analyses were performed on blood at 3 weeks after treatment start (the second dose) and at 6 weeks.

In germline, CDR1 is SGHTA, CDR2 FQGNSA. This CDR3 is built from 16 residues. After removal of 6 bases from V and 4 bases from J, the junction contained 14 bases not matched to a gene. The protocol was immunoSEQ multiplex PCR, while the TCRdb copy is restricted to in-frame clones and leaves out a portion. This table has 20,000 to 25,000 clones, about 90% appearing once. The chain recombines TRBV7-2 with TRBJ1-2, with 7 bases fitting TRBD1. This receptor was obtained from a woman aged 55-70 years with urothelial cancer. Sequenced material: PBMCs, taken around atezolizumab (anti-PD-L1) treatment. The CDR3 sequence: CASSLTTGTVGYGYTF. The CDR3, as DNA: TGTGCCAGCAGTCTTACTACCGGGACAGTTGGCTATGGCTACACCTTC.